Sequencing of this T cell receptor (beta chain) was carried out in a study of T cells in women clearing cervical HPV infection (dated by TCRdb to the late 2010s). Some background on the complete study: The cases were 20 to 25 women with histologically confirmed HPV16-related CIN3 or worse, and 2 of these cases were invasive cancers. In the parent cohort, some 10,000 women aged 18 or older were enrolled in Guanacaste, Costa Rica, during about 1993 to 1994 and were followed for more than 6 years. Since HLA typing was available for only a few women, HLA type could not be ruled out as a confounder. Case blood was taken at the visit when the lesion was first identified, whereas control blood was taken when infection was no longer detected. Controls were over 20 women whose single incident HPV16 infection cleared within 12 months without precancer or cancer developing. A median age of 34 years was observed in cases versus 37 to 45 in controls, and no significant differences in baseline characteristics were found. Nested within Costa Rica's Guanacaste HPV Natural History Study, an exploratory proof-of-principle case-control study compared TCR repertoires across cervical HPV16 outcomes. Cases were matched to controls by age within five years and by the year the sample was collected. Among cases, blood sampling occurred a median of roughly 150 days after lesion detection, with an interquartile range of 90 to 200 days. Five blinded duplicates per group were added as quality controls, giving around 60 samples: some 50 participants and 10 replicates. What the work shows at the level of the full study, not this receptor alone: The cross-sectional design could not show whether the associations came before the infection or were a result of it, and neither effector/memory subsets nor HPV-specific T cells were isolated. T-cell numbers per sample were unknown, so richness differences could reflect varying T-cell content rather than repertoire biology. TRBV6-7 relative abundance was lower in cases than in controls (around 0.11% versus 0.15%; Bonferroni P = 0.0008). CIN3+ cases had significantly higher TCR repertoire richness than controls across sequencing depths, but evenness did not differ between the groups. Cases were distinguished from controls with an estimated AUC of 0.7 to 0.85 by random forest classifiers combining richness and V gene abundances.

Remarks on this clone: Its antigen specificity is not known. The read falls 3 residues short of the CDR3 end, and the missing part is taken from the germline J gene.

The V and J ends are trimmed by 0 bases and 2 bases, leaving 18 bases between them. Counted from cysteine to phenylalanine, this CDR3 has 18 amino acids. Sequencing covers 45 bases of the CDR3, shown here with the frame starting at base 1. Via the germline V gene (reference sequence), CDR1 is LNHNV and CDR2 YYDKDF. Every participant had a single incident cervical HPV16 infection, and prevalent HPV16 infections were excluded. Cervical HPV DNA was detected with MY09/MY11 PCR, and genotyping was done with dot-blot hybridization. Fifteen mL of heparinized blood were centrifuged, and the buffy coat was split into aliquots, frozen at -30 degrees C, and then kept at -80 degrees C. QIAGEN kits were used to extract genomic DNA from the buffy coat specimens. TCR beta CDR3 regions were amplified by multiplex PCR using the immunoSEQ assay from an average of roughly 1,100 ng genomic DNA per sample. To correct primer bias, the assay used a complete synthetic TCR repertoire to set an amplification baseline. Amplicons were sequenced on the Illumina platform. The authors processed their data as follows. Sequences were error-corrected by clustering with frequency ratios and a modified nearest-neighbor algorithm and were then analyzed in the immunoSEQ Analyzer with IMGT gene definitions. At each rarefaction depth, TCR richness and evenness were averaged over 20 rarefaction repeats, and samples with fewer sequences than the depth were excluded. V, D and J gene relative abundances were compared between groups with Wilcoxon rank sum tests, applying FDR correction. In the blinded duplicates, the intraclass correlation was around 96% for TCR richness and averaged about 73% across roughly 70 gene segments. Drawn from immuneACCESS, this table holds only the in-frame rearrangements with V and J called that TCRdb kept. Clones are partly lost; checked studies trace under half to an unresolved V gene and leave the rest unexplained. V and J calls and clone size are as listed in that table; D and trimming were resolved from the DNA. The table for this sample lists about 20,000 clones. The biggest ten clones account for approximately 5.3% of the sample.

This TCR derives from a woman between 18 and 69 years old with a cervical HPV16 infection that either progressed to CIN3+ or cleared (not recorded which). The material sequenced was blood buffy coat. The V gene is TRBV15 and the J gene is TRBJ2-3; the D segment cannot be called with confidence. The CDR3 has the sequence CATSRDYGSAGTTDTQYF. The CDR3 bases that were read are TGTGCCACCAGCAGAGATTACGGGTCCGCCGGAACCACAGATACG.